The clone carrying this T cell receptor beta chain has a single count. Antigen: not known. The sample comes from a study of shared clonotypes between healthy human individuals. Trimming took off 0 bases at V and 0 bases at J, with 18 bases between the two ends. This CDR3 comprises 18 residues. Germline V gene sequence: CDR1 MGHRA, CDR2 YSYEKL. Study results and caveats: Limitation of the genetic and exposure-history diversity represented came from the few donors. For naive CD4 cells, 4% to 6% of clonotypes were shared across a few donors.

The data were produced by immunoSEQ multiplex PCR, yet TCRdb's version contains in-frame clones alone and is incomplete. In the table there are some 2.1 million clones, about 95% of which are singletons. CD45RO-negative cells were positively selected for CCR7, leaving out terminally differentiated effector memory CD45RA+ cells. The sample taken for sequencing was naive CD8+ T cells sorted from blood. The chain couples TRBV4-1 to TRBJ2-7; D is ambiguous. The source of this sequence is a young man in good health. CDR3 DNA: TGCGCCAGCAGCCAAGAGGGGTATTACGGGCGGAGCTCCTACGAGCAGTACTTC. Translating it yields CASSQEGYYGRSSYEQYF.